This TCR beta chain was sequenced in a study of monozygotic twins with inflammatory bowel disease. The CDR3 runs 15 residues. Germline V gene data show CDR1 as SGHAT and CDR2 as FQNNGV. TCRdb re-called the 5' RACE reads and catalogs CDR3 proteins one per entry, DNA excluded. The table for this sample gives 150,000 to 200,000 distinct CDR3 sequences. The chain combines TRBV11-2 with TRBJ2-7; TCRdb outputs TRBD1, but without DNA this stays unchecked. Input material: blood. This clonotype was sampled from a human donor with ulcerative colitis or Crohn's disease, or a healthy co-twin of an affected twin (not recorded which). CDR3 region: CASRPPGQGDYEQYF. Variable domain in full (rest from reference TRBV11-2 and TRBJ2-7): EAGVAQSPRYKIIEKRQSVAFWCNPISGHATLYWYQQILGQGPKLLIQFQNNGVVDDSQLPKDRFSAERLKGVDSTLKIQPAKLEDSAVYLCASRPPGQGDYEQYFGPGTRLTVT.